The source of this T cell receptor (beta chain) is a study of blood T cell repertoires in COVID-19. Study-wide background: From T cells, B-cell-depleted T cells, or PBMCs came the material, which was cDNA or gDNA.

This CDR3 is 15 amino acids long. The junction had 7 bases not matched to a gene; V was cut back by 6 bases and J by 4 bases. Looked up from germline, CDR1 is MNHEY and CDR2 is SVGAGI. The count of this clone is one. Participants, about 18 to 90 years old, spanned 25 or so US areas. How the authors handled the data: Nucleated cell number was recorded as an estimate derived from reference gene primer amplification. Generated by immunoSEQ multiplex PCR, the TCRdb table keeps only in-frame clones and is missing some. V, J and clone size derive from that table, while D and trimming were established from the DNA sequence. The profile shows a few hundred thousand clones, 70% to 90% of them singletons.

The sample consisted of PBMCs or T cells enriched from blood (not recorded which). This clonotype was obtained from a woman aged 25-40 years who had recovered from COVID-19. The chain links TRBV6-5 to TRBJ2-7, with 12 bases that match TRBD1. The CDR3, as DNA: TGTGCCAGCAGAGGGGGGGACAGGGGGCATTACGAGCAGTACTTC. It translates to CASRGGDRGHYEQYF.